These 5 T cell receptor beta chains originate from one sample sequenced in a study of blood T cell repertoires in COVID-19. Measured with immunoSEQ multiplex PCR; TCRdb has only the in-frame clones, and not every one. The sample has approximately 97,000 clones, almost 85% seen once; the top ten hold about 10%. Specimen: peripheral blood. These receptors came from a middle-aged man with active or convalescent COVID-19.

With regard to this clone: A junction end diverges from the germline sequence, so it may reflect a read error. V gene TRBV5-6 combines with J gene TRBJ1-6; 7 nucleotides line up with TRBD1. The CDR3 is 15 amino acids. The germline V gene encodes CDR1 SGHDT and CDR2 YYEEEE. The DNA for the CDR3 is TGTGCCAGCAGCTGGGAGACAGGGAAAAATTCTCCCCTCCACTTT. Encoded protein: CASSWETGKNSPLHF.

V is TRBV14 and J is TRBJ2-3; TRBD2 might be the D (7 bases). V lost 0 bases, J lost 3 bases, and 16 bases lay in between. The CDR3 contains 17 residues. Germline lookup yields CDR1 SGHDN and CDR2 FVKESK. The CDR3 protein is CASSQERGTTVTDTQYF. CDR3 nucleotide sequence: TGTGCCAGCAGCCAAGAAAGGGGGACTACCGTAACAGATACGCAGTATTTT.

The chain uses TRBV25-1 and TRBJ1-2; no definite D call. This CDR3 has 13 residues. The germline V gene has CDR1 MGHDK and CDR2 SYGVNS. V lost 5 bases and J 8 bases, leaving 15 bases between the germline ends. As DNA, the CDR3 is TGTGCCAGCAGTTTCAGCGGGCGAGGAGGCTACACCTTC. This codes for CASSFSGRGGYTF.

In DNA form, the CDR3 reads TGTGCCTGGAGTACCGGACAGGACTACTACAATGAGCAGTTCTTC. It yields the protein CAWSTGQDYYNEQFF. The chain is built from TRBV30 and TRBJ2-1, with a possible D match to TRBD1 (7 bases). CDR1 and CDR2 from the germline V gene are GTSNPN and SVGIG (reference sequence). The CDR3 has 15 amino acids. Between the trimmed V and J ends, which lost 2 bases and 3 bases, there was a span of 14 bases.

J is TRBJ2-1 and V is TRBV7-9; TRBD2 matches 16 bases. With V trimmed by 5 bases and J by 2 bases, 9 bases remained unmatched. The CDR3 spans 19 residues. The germline CDR1 and CDR2 sequences are SEHNR and FQNEAQ (reference sequence). CDR3 DNA: TGTGCCAGCAGCCTGGGACTAGCGGGGGGGCCTATGGCCTACAATGAGCAGTTCTTC. It is translated as CASSLGLAGGPMAYNEQFF.